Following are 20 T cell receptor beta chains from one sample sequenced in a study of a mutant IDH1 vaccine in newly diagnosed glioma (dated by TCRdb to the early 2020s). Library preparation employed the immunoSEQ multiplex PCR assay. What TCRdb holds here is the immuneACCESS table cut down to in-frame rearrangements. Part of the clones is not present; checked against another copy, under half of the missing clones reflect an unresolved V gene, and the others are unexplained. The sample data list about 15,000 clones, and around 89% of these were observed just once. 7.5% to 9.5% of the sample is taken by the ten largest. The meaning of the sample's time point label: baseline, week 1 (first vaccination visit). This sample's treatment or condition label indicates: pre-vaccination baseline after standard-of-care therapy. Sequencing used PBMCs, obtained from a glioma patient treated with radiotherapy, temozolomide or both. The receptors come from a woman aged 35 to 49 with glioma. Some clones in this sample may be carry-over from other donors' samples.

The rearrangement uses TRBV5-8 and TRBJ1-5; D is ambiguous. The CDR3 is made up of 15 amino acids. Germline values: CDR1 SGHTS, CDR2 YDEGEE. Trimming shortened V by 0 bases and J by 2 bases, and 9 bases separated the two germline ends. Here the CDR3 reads CASSLVRHGNQPQHF. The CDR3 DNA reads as TGTGCCAGCAGCTTGGTACGCCATGGCAATCAGCCCCAGCATTTT. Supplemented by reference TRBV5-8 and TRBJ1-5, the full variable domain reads EAGVTQSPTHLIKTRGQQATLRCSPISGHTSVYWYQQALGLGLQFLLWYDEGEERNRGNFPPRFSGRQFPNYSSELNVNALELEDSALYLCASSLVRHGNQPQHFGDGTRLSIL.

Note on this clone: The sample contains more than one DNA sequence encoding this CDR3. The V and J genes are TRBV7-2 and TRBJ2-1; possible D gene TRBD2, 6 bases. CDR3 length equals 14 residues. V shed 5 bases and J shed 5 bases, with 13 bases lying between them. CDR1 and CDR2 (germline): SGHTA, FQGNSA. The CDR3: CASSVPTGDNEQFF. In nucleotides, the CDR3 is TGTGCCAGCAGCGTTCCGACGGGAGACAATGAGCAGTTCTTC.

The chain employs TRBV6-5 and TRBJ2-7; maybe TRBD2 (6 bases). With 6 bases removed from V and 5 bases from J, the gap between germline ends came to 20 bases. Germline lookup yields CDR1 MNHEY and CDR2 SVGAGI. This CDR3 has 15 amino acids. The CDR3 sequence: CASSLLSGRQHEQYF. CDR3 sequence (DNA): TGTGCCAGCAGCCTCCTTAGCGGACGGCAGCACGAGCAGTACTTC.

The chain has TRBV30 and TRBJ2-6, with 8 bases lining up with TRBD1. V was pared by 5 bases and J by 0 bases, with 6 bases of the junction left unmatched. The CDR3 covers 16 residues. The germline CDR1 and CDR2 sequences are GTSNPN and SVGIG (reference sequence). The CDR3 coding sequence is TGTGCCTGGGGGGACAGGTTATACTCTGGGGCCAACGTCCTGACTTTC. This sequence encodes CAWGDRLYSGANVLTF.

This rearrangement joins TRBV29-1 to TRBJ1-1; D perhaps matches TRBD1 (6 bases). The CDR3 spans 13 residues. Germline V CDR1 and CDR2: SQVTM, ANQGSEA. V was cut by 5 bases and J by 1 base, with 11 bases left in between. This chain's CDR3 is CSVSQGPNTEAFF. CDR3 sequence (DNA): TGCAGCGTTTCCCAGGGGCCGAACACTGAAGCTTTCTTT.

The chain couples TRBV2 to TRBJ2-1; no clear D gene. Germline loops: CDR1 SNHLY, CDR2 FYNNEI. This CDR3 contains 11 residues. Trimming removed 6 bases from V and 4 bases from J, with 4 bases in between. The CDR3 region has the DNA TGTGCCAGCAGCGAATACAATGAGCAGTTCTTC. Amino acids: CASSEYNEQFF. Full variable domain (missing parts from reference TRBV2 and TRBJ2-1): EPEVTQTPSHQVTQMGQEVILRCVPISNHLYFYWYRQILGQKVEFLVSFYNNEISEKSEIFDDQFSVERPDGSNFTLKIRSTKLEDSAMYFCASSEYNEQFFGPGTRLTVL.

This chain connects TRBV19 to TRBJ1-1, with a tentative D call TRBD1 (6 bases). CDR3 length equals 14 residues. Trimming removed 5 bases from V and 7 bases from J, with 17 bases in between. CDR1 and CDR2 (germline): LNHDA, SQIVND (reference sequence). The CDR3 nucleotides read TGTGCCAGTAGTTCGGGACACACCAAGGGTGAAGCTTTCTTT. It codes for CASSSGHTKGEAFF. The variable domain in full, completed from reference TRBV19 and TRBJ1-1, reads DGGITQSPKYLFRKEGQNVTLSCEQNLNHDAMYWYRQDPGQGLRLIYYSQIVNDFQKGDIAEGYSVSREKKESFPLTVTSAQKNPTAFYLCASSSGHTKGEAFFGQGTRLTVV.

The CDR3 sequence is CASGNSQGTDTQYF. In nucleotides, the CDR3 is TGCGCCAGCGGTAATTCACAGGGCACAGATACGCAGTATTTT. The chain is built from TRBV10-1 and TRBJ2-3; maybe TRBD1 (5 bases). Between the trimmed V and J ends, which lost 8 bases and 1 base, there was a span of 13 bases. This CDR3 spans 14 amino acids. Germline lookup yields CDR1 WNHNN and CDR2 SYGVQD (reference sequence).

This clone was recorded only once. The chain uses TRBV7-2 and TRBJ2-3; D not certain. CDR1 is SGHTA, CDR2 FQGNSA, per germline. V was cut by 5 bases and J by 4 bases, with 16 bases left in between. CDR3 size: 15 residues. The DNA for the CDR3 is TGTGCCAGCAGCCTATTAAGTAGGTTCCCAGATACGCAGTATTTT. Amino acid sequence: CASSLLSRFPDTQYF.

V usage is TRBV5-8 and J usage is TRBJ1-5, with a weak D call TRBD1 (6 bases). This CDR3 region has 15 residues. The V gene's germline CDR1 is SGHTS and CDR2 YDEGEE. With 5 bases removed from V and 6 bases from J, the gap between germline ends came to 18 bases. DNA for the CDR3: TGTGCCAGCAGTTCGGACAGACTAAACTTTCAGCCCCAGCATTTT. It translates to CASSSDRLNFQPQHF. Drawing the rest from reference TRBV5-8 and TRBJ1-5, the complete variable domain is EAGVTQSPTHLIKTRGQQATLRCSPISGHTSVYWYQQALGLGLQFLLWYDEGEERNRGNFPPRFSGRQFPNYSSELNVNALELEDSALYLCASSSDRLNFQPQHFGDGTRLSIL.

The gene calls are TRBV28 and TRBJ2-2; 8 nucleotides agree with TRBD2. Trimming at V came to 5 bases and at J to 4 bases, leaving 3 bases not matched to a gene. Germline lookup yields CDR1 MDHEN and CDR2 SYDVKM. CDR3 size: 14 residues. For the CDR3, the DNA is TGTGCCAGCAGTGGGGCGGGAGGCACCGGGGAGCTGTTTTTT. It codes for CASSGAGGTGELFF.

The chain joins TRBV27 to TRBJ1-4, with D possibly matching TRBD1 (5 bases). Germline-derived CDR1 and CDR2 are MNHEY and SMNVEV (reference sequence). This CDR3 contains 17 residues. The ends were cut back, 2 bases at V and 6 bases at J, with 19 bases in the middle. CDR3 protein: CASSLRVRRVQDEKLFF. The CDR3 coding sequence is TGTGCCAGCAGTTTAAGGGTTCGTCGGGTACAGGATGAAAAACTGTTTTTT.

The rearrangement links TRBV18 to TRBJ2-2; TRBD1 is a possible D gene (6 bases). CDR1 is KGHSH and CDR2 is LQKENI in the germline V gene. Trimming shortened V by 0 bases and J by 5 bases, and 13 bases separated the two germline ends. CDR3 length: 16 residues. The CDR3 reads CASSPPGQYLTGELFF. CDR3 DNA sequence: TGTGCCAGCTCACCACCGGGACAATATCTAACCGGGGAGCTGTTTTTT.

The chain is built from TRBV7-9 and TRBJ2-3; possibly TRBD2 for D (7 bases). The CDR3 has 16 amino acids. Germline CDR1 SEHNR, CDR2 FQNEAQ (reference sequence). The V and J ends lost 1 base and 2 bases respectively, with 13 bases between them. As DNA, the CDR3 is TGTGCCAGCAGCTTAGACCCGGGGGGCGACACAGATACGCAGTATTTT. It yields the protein CASSLDPGGDTDTQYF.

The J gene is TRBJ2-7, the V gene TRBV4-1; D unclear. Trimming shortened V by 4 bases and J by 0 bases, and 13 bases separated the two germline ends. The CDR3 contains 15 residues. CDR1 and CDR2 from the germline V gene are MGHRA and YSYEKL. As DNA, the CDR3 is TGCGCCAGCAGCCCACTTGACCGAAACTCCTACGAGCAGTACTTC. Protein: CASSPLDRNSYEQYF.

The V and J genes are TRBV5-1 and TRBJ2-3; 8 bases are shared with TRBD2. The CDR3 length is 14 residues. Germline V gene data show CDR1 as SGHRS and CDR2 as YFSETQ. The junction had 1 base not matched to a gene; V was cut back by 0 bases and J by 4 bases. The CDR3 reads CASSLGLASDTQYF. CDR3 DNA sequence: TGCGCCAGCAGCTTGGGACTAGCGTCAGATACGCAGTATTTT.

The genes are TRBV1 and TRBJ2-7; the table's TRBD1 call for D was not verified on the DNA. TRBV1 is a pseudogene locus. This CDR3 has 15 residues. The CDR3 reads CTSSQGIRYPYEQYF. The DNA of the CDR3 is TGCACCAGCAGCCAAGGTATCAGGTATCCCTACGAGCAGTACTTC.

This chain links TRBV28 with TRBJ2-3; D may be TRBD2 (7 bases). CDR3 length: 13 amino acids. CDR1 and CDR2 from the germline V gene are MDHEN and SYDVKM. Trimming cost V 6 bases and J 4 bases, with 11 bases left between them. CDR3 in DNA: TGTGCCAGCAGGCGGGGGCGGGCAGATACGCAGTATTTT. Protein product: CASRRGRADTQYF.

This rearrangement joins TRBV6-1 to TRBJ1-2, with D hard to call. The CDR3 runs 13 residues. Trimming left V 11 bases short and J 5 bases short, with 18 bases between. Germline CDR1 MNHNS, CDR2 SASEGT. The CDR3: CAGREVGQYGYTF. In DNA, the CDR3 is TGTGCCGGGAGGGAGGTGGGCCAATATGGCTACACCTTC.

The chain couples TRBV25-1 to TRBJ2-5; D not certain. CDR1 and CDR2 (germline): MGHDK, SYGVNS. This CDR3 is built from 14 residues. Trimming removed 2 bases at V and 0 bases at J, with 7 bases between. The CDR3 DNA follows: TGTGCCAGCAGTGAAGGGCAGTACCAAGAGACCCAGTACTTC. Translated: CASSEGQYQETQYF.